Presented here are 11 T cell receptor beta chains from one specimen sequenced in a study of T cells in severe cutaneous drug reactions. The donors had carbamazepine-induced Stevens-Johnson syndrome or toxic epidermal necrolysis. Libraries were made by iRepertoire multiplex PCR with TCR subtype-specific primers for bulk and single-cell sequencing. No DNA is given; TCRdb re-called the multiplex PCR reads and lists each CDR3 protein once. This sample's clone table lists 21,000 or so distinct CDR3 sequences. What was sequenced was PBMCs. The receptors stem from a human donor with toxic epidermal necrolysis, a severe cutaneous drug reaction.

This chain uses TRBV6-6 with TRBJ2-5; TCRdb selects TRBD1, and the lack of DNA leaves this call unchecked. The CDR3 spans 12 residues. Germline assignment: CDR1 MNHNY and CDR2 SVGAGI (reference sequence). CDR3 sequence: CASTGTEETQYF.

The chain combines TRBV4-1 with TRBJ2-5; without DNA, the TCRdb call of TRBD1 cannot be checked. Germline CDR1 and CDR2: MGHRA and YSYEKL. CDR3 size: 15 residues. The CDR3 reads CASSLGTQGRKTQYF.

The rearrangement links TRBV29-1 to TRBJ1-1; TCRdb reports TRBD1, a call that lacks DNA to check it against. The CDR3 consists of 12 residues. The germline CDR1 and CDR2 sequences are SQVTM and ANQGSEA. The CDR3 loop is CSVLRDNTEAFF.

This clonotype is deemed medium-sized by its frequency. The V call is TRBV6-5, the J call TRBJ1-2; TCRdb outputs TRBD1, but without DNA this stays unchecked. The CDR3 length is 14 residues. Per the germline V gene, CDR1 is MNHEY and CDR2 is SVGAGI. The CDR3 here is CASSYSSGAVGYTF.

The chain employs TRBV18 and TRBJ1-1; the D gene TCRdb calls, TRBD1, cannot be checked with no DNA. This CDR3 has 14 amino acids. Germline V gene lookup returns CDR1 KGHSH and CDR2 LQKENI. The CDR3 loop is CASSPQGTGTEAFF.

V is TRBV4-1 and J is TRBJ1-5; the D call of TRBD1 rests on TCRdb alone, since no DNA is present to check it. The germline gives CDR1 MGHRA, CDR2 YSYEKL. The CDR3 loop spans 15 amino acids. The CDR3 protein is CASSQASGSNQPQHF.

V gene TRBV19 combines with J gene TRBJ1-2; TCRdb's assignment of TRBD1 cannot be checked, as there is no DNA. The CDR3 runs 15 residues. Germline V gene data show CDR1 as LNHDA and CDR2 as SQIVND (reference sequence). CDR3 sequence: CASSIAGGANYGYTF.

The gene calls are TRBV4-3 and TRBJ2-7. The CDR3 is made up of 15 amino acids. Germline CDR1 reads LGHNA; CDR2 reads YSLEER. CDR3 loop: CASSQDRAVIHEQYF.

The chain couples TRBV7-2 to TRBJ1-3; checking the TCRdb D call of TRBD1 is not possible without DNA. Germline CDR1 is SGHTA and CDR2 is FQGNSA. The CDR3 covers 15 residues. The CDR3 reads CASSLGGGDGNTIYF.

The chain couples TRBV5-1 to TRBJ2-6. The V gene's germline CDR1 is SGHRS and CDR2 YFSETQ. The CDR3 totals 15 residues. The CDR3 reads CASSLSLSGANVLTF.

This chain joins TRBV18 and TRBJ1-4; TCRdb's D call of TRBD1 is untestable without DNA. The CDR3 spans 14 residues. Germline CDR1 and CDR2: KGHSH and LQKENI. The CDR3: CASSPSPVGEKLFF.